These T cell receptor beta chains were read from a single sample in a study of molecular identifiers for immune sequencing clone quantification. TCRdb called the PCR reads again in MiXCR, with one record for every CDR3 protein. The data contain nearly 650,000 distinct CDR3 sequences, 25% of them seen just once; the ten biggest clones take up about 0.8%. Specimen: naive CD8+ T cells from blood, with Jurkat cell RNA spiked in. All receptors come from a human donor in good health. Some libraries in this study had Jurkat cell RNA spiked in. Both conserved end residues are part of each CDR3. Each record gives: clone size, D gene, J gene, V gene, CDR3 protein, CDR3 DNA. A D gene is named only where the DNA matches it firmly. Some rows mark clone size as missing; the rest say once, few, many or name a class of expanded clone.

clone size: many
D gene: TRBD2
J gene: TRBJ2-1
V gene: TRBV24-1
CDR3 protein: CATSDWSAGVFEQFF
CDR3 DNA: TGTGCCACCAGTGATTGGTCGGCGGGAGTGTTTGAGCAGTTCTTC

clone size: few
D gene: .
J gene: TRBJ1-6
V gene: TRBV20-1
CDR3 protein: CSARDSGYNSPLHF
CDR3 DNA: TGCAGTGCTAGAGATTCAGGGTACAATTCACCCCTCCACTTT

clone size: many
D gene: .
J gene: TRBJ1-1
V gene: TRBV12-3/TRBV12-4
CDR3 protein: CATRQGQGLTEAFF
CDR3 DNA: TGTGCCACCCGTCAGGGCCAGGGTCTGACTGAAGCTTTCTTT

clone size: once
D gene: .
J gene: TRBJ2-1
V gene: TRBV28
CDR3 protein: CASTLWTPGNEQLF
CDR3 DNA: TGTGCCAGCACCTTGTGGACCCCTGGCAACGAGCAGCTCTTC

clone size: few
D gene: .
J gene: TRBJ1-5
V gene: TRBV15
CDR3 protein: CATRKAGRAHQPQHF
CDR3 DNA: TGTGCCACCCGCAAGGCAGGCCGGGCTCATCAGCCCCAGCATTTT

clone size: .
D gene: TRBD2
J gene: TRBJ2-7
V gene: TRBV7-8
CDR3 protein: CASSLPSGVRTYVYEQYF
CDR3 DNA: TGTGCCAGCAGCTTACCTAGCGGGGTTCGGACGTATGTCTACGAGCAGTACTTC

clone size: few
D gene: .
J gene: TRBJ2-2
V gene: TRBV7-6
CDR3 protein: CASSLSLQPTGELFF
CDR3 DNA: TGTGCCAGCAGCTTGTCATTACAGCCCACCGGGGAGCTGTTTTTT

clone size: .
D gene: .
J gene: TRBJ1-3
V gene: TRBV28
CDR3 protein: CASSLAGISEGGNTIYF
CDR3 DNA: TGTGCCAGCAGTTTAGCGGGAATCTCGGAAGGTGGAAACACCATATATTTT

clone size: few
D gene: .
J gene: TRBJ2-5
V gene: TRBV11-2
CDR3 protein: CASSLVASEETQYF
CDR3 DNA: TGTGCCAGCAGCTTAGTAGCGTCAGAAGAGACCCAGTACTTC

clone size: few
D gene: TRBD2
J gene: TRBJ2-7
V gene: TRBV12-3/TRBV12-4
CDR3 protein: CASSGEGRSYEQYF
CDR3 DNA: TGTGCCAGCAGTGGGGAGGGGCGTTCCTACGAGCAGTACTTC

clone size: few
D gene: .
J gene: TRBJ2-7
V gene: TRBV9
CDR3 protein: CASSVSGGYEQYF
CDR3 DNA: TGTGCCAGCAGCGTCAGTGGGGGATACGAGCAGTACTTC

clone size: .
D gene: .
J gene: TRBJ2-4
V gene: TRBV12-3/TRBV12-4
CDR3 protein: CASSWLAKNIQYF
CDR3 DNA: TGTGCCAGCAGTTGGCTAGCCAAAAACATTCAGTACTTC

clone size: .
D gene: TRBD1
J gene: TRBJ1-1
V gene: TRBV16
CDR3 protein: CASSQRSPGQAFEAFF
CDR3 DNA: TGTGCCAGCAGCCAAAGGTCGCCGGGACAGGCTTTTGAAGCTTTCTTT

clone size: .
D gene: .
J gene: TRBJ2-2
V gene: TRBV3-1
CDR3 protein: CAIGTNLNTGELFF
CDR3 DNA: TGTGCCATCGGAACTAACCTTAACACCGGGGAGCTGTTTTTT

clone size: many
D gene: .
J gene: TRBJ2-7
V gene: TRBV5-1
CDR3 protein: CASSLVPTNYEQYF
CDR3 DNA: TGCGCCAGCAGCTTGGTCCCGACAAACTACGAGCAGTACTTC

clone size: few
D gene: TRBD2
J gene: TRBJ2-1
V gene: TRBV19
CDR3 protein: CASSISGGLYNEQFF
CDR3 DNA: TGTGCCAGTAGTATAAGCGGGGGGTTGTACAATGAGCAGTTCTTC

clone size: few
D gene: TRBD1
J gene: TRBJ1-2
V gene: TRBV24-1
CDR3 protein: CATSDIQGATVLYGYTF
CDR3 DNA: TGTGCCACCAGTGATATTCAGGGGGCTACGGTCCTTTATGGCTACACCTTC

clone size: few
D gene: .
J gene: TRBJ2-3
V gene: TRBV4-3
CDR3 protein: CASSQERWGPDTTDTQYF
CDR3 DNA: TGCGCCAGCAGCCAAGAGAGGTGGGGGCCCGATACCACAGATACGCAGTATTTT

clone size: few
D gene: TRBD1
J gene: TRBJ1-1
V gene: TRBV29-1
CDR3 protein: CSVGQGAYTEAFF
CDR3 DNA: TGCAGCGTTGGCCAGGGGGCCTACACTGAAGCTTTCTTT

clone size: .
D gene: .
J gene: TRBJ2-3
V gene: TRBV30
CDR3 protein: CAWFRANTQYF
CDR3 DNA: TGTGCCTGGTTTCGAGCGAATACGCAGTATTTT

clone size: many
D gene: .
J gene: TRBJ1-1
V gene: TRBV5-4
CDR3 protein: CASSAFGTEAFF
CDR3 DNA: TGTGCCAGCAGCGCGTTTGGCACTGAAGCTTTCTTT

clone size: .
D gene: .
J gene: TRBJ2-7
V gene: TRBV3-1
CDR3 protein: CASSVNYEQYF
CDR3 DNA: TGTGCCAGCAGCGTTAACTACGAGCAGTACTTC

clone size: many
D gene: TRBD2
J gene: TRBJ2-7
V gene: TRBV5-1
CDR3 protein: CASSFGGTINF
CDR3 DNA: TGCGCCAGCAGCTTTGGGGGGACTATTAACTTC

clone size: many
D gene: .
J gene: TRBJ2-3
V gene: TRBV9
CDR3 protein: CASSVSAGLTSTDTQYF
CDR3 DNA: TGTGCCAGCAGCGTATCTGCAGGCCTAACTAGCACAGATACGCAGTATTTT

clone size: .
D gene: TRBD1
J gene: TRBJ1-1
V gene: TRBV6-5
CDR3 protein: CASSHHPGQGPNTEAFF
CDR3 DNA: TGTGCCAGCAGTCACCACCCGGGACAGGGGCCCAACACTGAAGCTTTCTTT

clone size: many
D gene: .
J gene: TRBJ1-1
V gene: TRBV4-1
CDR3 protein: CASSQDKRRASSPEAFF
CDR3 DNA: TGCGCCAGCAGCCAAGATAAACGTAGGGCCTCCTCCCCAGAAGCTTTCTTT

clone size: .
D gene: .
J gene: TRBJ2-2
V gene: TRBV7-9
CDR3 protein: CASSPDRGQPANTGELFF
CDR3 DNA: TGTGCCAGCAGCCCAGACCGAGGTCAACCAGCGAACACCGGGGAGCTGTTTTTT

clone size: many
D gene: .
J gene: TRBJ1-1
V gene: TRBV5-4
CDR3 protein: CASSPGGFTEAFF
CDR3 DNA: TGTGCCAGCAGTCCCGGGGGGTTCACTGAAGCTTTCTTT

clone size: many
D gene: .
J gene: TRBJ2-3
V gene: TRBV12-3/TRBV12-4
CDR3 protein: CASSLGYAYTDTQYF
CDR3 DNA: TGTGCCAGCAGTTTAGGCTACGCTTACACAGATACGCAGTATTTT

clone size: few
D gene: TRBD1
J gene: TRBJ2-3
V gene: TRBV5-5
CDR3 protein: CASSLFSDRGQWDTQYF
CDR3 DNA: TGTGCCAGCAGCTTGTTTTCGGACAGGGGGCAATGGGATACGCAGTATTTT

clone size: .
D gene: .
J gene: TRBJ2-7
V gene: TRBV6-2/TRBV6-3
CDR3 protein: CASSPAFSYEQYF
CDR3 DNA: TGTGCCAGCAGTCCGGCTTTCTCCTACGAGCAGTACTTC

clone size: many
D gene: .
J gene: TRBJ2-4
V gene: TRBV27
CDR3 protein: CASRGPSAGKNIQYF
CDR3 DNA: TGTGCCAGCCGGGGCCCCTCGGCAGGCAAAAACATTCAGTACTTC

clone size: many
D gene: .
J gene: TRBJ1-1
V gene: TRBV29-1
CDR3 protein: CSVEARETVEAFF
CDR3 DNA: TGCAGCGTTGAAGCACGGGAAACAGTTGAAGCTTTCTTT

clone size: once
D gene: .
J gene: TRBJ1-1
V gene: TRBV27
CDR3 protein: CASSSIPQGGDTEAFF
CDR3 DNA: TGTGCCAGCAGTTCAATCCCACAGGGAGGGGACACTGAAGCTTTCTTT

clone size: .
D gene: .
J gene: TRBJ2-3
V gene: TRBV20-1
CDR3 protein: CSTIEGNGTDTQYF
CDR3 DNA: TGCAGTACCATCGAGGGAAACGGCACAGATACGCAGTATTTT

clone size: many
D gene: .
J gene: TRBJ1-2
V gene: TRBV4-1
CDR3 protein: CASSSPQGLNYGYTF
CDR3 DNA: TGCGCCAGCAGCTCGCCCCAGGGGCTGAACTATGGCTACACCTTC

clone size: few
D gene: TRBD1
J gene: TRBJ1-2
V gene: TRBV7-9
CDR3 protein: CASSSTGGSWYGYTF
CDR3 DNA: TGTGCCAGCAGCTCTACAGGGGGTTCTTGGTATGGCTACACCTTC

clone size: .
D gene: .
J gene: TRBJ2-3
V gene: TRBV12-3/TRBV12-4
CDR3 protein: CASTSGSTDTQYF
CDR3 DNA: TGTGCCAGCACTTCGGGCAGCACAGATACGCAGTATTTT

clone size: .
D gene: .
J gene: TRBJ1-1
V gene: TRBV10-1
CDR3 protein: CASSEIWGQEAFF
CDR3 DNA: TGCGCCAGCAGTGAGATTTGGGGACAAGAAGCTTTCTTT

clone size: .
D gene: .
J gene: TRBJ1-5
V gene: TRBV29-1
CDR3 protein: CSVGGFQGSNQPQHF
CDR3 DNA: TGCAGCGTTGGTGGTTTTCAGGGTAGCAATCAACCCCAGCATTTT

clone size: many
D gene: .
J gene: TRBJ2-3
V gene: TRBV5-1
CDR3 protein: CASSGSRTDTQYF
CDR3 DNA: TGCGCCAGCAGCGGTTCACGTACAGATACGCAGTATTTT

clone size: .
D gene: .
J gene: TRBJ2-1
V gene: TRBV27
CDR3 protein: CAISSFSGPQSYNEQFF
CDR3 DNA: TGTGCCATCAGTTCCTTTTCGGGTCCTCAATCCTACAATGAGCAGTTCTTC

clone size: many
D gene: .
J gene: TRBJ1-1
V gene: TRBV29-1
CDR3 protein: CSAGDSTEAFF
CDR3 DNA: TGCAGCGCGGGGGACTCGACTGAAGCTTTCTTT

clone size: few
D gene: TRBD1
J gene: TRBJ2-7
V gene: TRBV7-2
CDR3 protein: CASSSAFGQGTYEQYF
CDR3 DNA: TGTGCCAGCAGCTCAGCTTTCGGACAGGGGACCTACGAGCAGTACTTC

clone size: many
D gene: .
J gene: TRBJ2-7
V gene: TRBV20-1
CDR3 protein: CSARGRTDFYEQYF
CDR3 DNA: TGCAGTGCTAGGGGGAGGACGGACTTCTACGAGCAGTACTTC

clone size: .
D gene: .
J gene: TRBJ1-1
V gene: TRBV27
CDR3 protein: CASSFGGQRAFF
CDR3 DNA: TGTGCCAGCAGTTTTGGAGGGCAGAGGGCTTTCTTT

clone size: .
D gene: TRBD2
J gene: TRBJ2-1
V gene: TRBV7-9
CDR3 protein: CASSPGTSKYNEQFF
CDR3 DNA: TGTGCCAGCAGCCCCGGGACTAGCAAGTACAATGAGCAGTTCTTC

clone size: many
D gene: TRBD1
J gene: TRBJ1-4
V gene: TRBV14
CDR3 protein: CASSQYIWTGATEKLFF
CDR3 DNA: TGTGCCAGCAGCCAGTACATCTGGACAGGGGCGACGGAAAAACTGTTTTTT

clone size: .
D gene: TRBD2
J gene: TRBJ2-7
V gene: TRBV7-9
CDR3 protein: CASSPPGSGGSEQYF
CDR3 DNA: TGTGCCAGCAGCCCCCCCGGTAGCGGGGGTTCCGAGCAGTACTTC

clone size: .
D gene: .
J gene: TRBJ2-3
V gene: TRBV24-1
CDR3 protein: CATSAPLGGGVEDTQYF
CDR3 DNA: TGTGCCACCAGTGCCCCTTTGGGGGGTGGGGTCGAAGATACGCAGTATTTT

clone size: .
D gene: TRBD1
J gene: TRBJ1-2
V gene: TRBV6-5
CDR3 protein: CASRLSPGQGSGYTF
CDR3 DNA: TGTGCCAGCAGACTAAGTCCGGGACAGGGGTCTGGCTACACCTTC

clone size: many
D gene: .
J gene: TRBJ1-1
V gene: TRBV28
CDR3 protein: CASGLLGDTEAFF
CDR3 DNA: TGTGCCAGCGGGTTGCTCGGGGACACTGAAGCTTTCTTT

clone size: .
D gene: .
J gene: TRBJ2-1
V gene: TRBV4-2
CDR3 protein: CASSQTGLDSNEQFF
CDR3 DNA: TGTGCCAGCAGCCAAACGGGACTGGACTCCAATGAGCAGTTCTTC

clone size: many
D gene: .
J gene: TRBJ2-2
V gene: TRBV6-2/TRBV6-3
CDR3 protein: CASSYLTNTGELFF
CDR3 DNA: TGTGCCAGCAGTTACTTGACGAACACCGGGGAGCTGTTTTTT